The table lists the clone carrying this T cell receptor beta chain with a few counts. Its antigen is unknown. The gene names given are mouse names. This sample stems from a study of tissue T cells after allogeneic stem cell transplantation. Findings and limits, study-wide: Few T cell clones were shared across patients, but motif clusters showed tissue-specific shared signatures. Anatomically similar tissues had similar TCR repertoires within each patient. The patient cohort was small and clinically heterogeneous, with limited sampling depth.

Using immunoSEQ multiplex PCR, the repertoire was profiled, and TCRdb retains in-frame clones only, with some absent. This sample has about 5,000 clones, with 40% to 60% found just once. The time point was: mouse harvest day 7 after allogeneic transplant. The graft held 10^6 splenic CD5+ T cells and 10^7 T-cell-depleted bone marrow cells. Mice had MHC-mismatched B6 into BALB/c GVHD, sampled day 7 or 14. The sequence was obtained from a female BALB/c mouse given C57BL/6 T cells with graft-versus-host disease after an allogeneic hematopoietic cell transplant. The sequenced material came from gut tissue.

The CDR3 spells CASSRDGNSPLYF. Partial CDR3 DNA: TGTGCTAGCAGTAGAGATGGGAATTCGCCCCTCTAC. The genes are TRBV17 and TRBJ1-6; D is unclear. Read data end 1 residue before the CDR3 end; the end is taken from the germline J gene. TRBJ1-6 is placed among ORFs of uncertain function. V was clipped by 0 bases and J by 7 bases, with 4 bases between them. The CDR3 covers 13 residues. From germline, CDR1 is MNHDT and CDR2 YYDKIL.